The next 12 T cell receptor beta chains were all read from a single sample in a study of T cell repertoires and HLA-DP antigens. Some clones are missing from TCRdb's copy, which holds only in-frame ones; the method was immunoSEQ multiplex PCR. The profile shows fewer than 95,000 clones, 86% of them singletons. The antigens of these receptors remain unknown. The sample was CD4+ T cells from PBMCs. The source of these receptors is a man in his fifties or sixties in good health and CMV-seronegative.

This chain joins TRBV30 and TRBJ1-2; D is unclear. CDR3 size: 12 residues. CDR1 GTSNPN and CDR2 SVGIG come from the germline V gene (reference sequence). V lost 4 bases to trimming and J lost 4 bases, with 10 bases between them. CDR3 sequence (DNA): TGTGCCTGGACTTCCAGCGGCTATGGCTACACCTTC. It yields the protein CAWTSSGYGYTF.

The rearrangement links TRBV29-1 to TRBJ2-5; TRBD2 might be the D (6 bases). Per the germline V gene, CDR1 is SQVTM and CDR2 is ANQGSEA. The CDR3 has 14 amino acids. V lost 4 bases to trimming and J lost 2 bases, with 14 bases between them. The CDR3 sequence is CSVGDGTFQETQYF. As DNA, the CDR3 is TGCAGCGTTGGCGATGGGACTTTTCAAGAGACCCAGTACTTC.

The J gene is TRBJ2-7, the V gene TRBV7-9; 13 bases line up with TRBD2. The V gene end was trimmed by 5 bases and the J gene end by 3 bases; junction bases not matched to a gene: 10. Germline CDR1 SEHNR, CDR2 FQNEAQ (reference sequence). This CDR3 is built from 17 residues. Here the CDR3 reads CASSMVIGLAGDYEQYF. The DNA for the CDR3 is TGTGCCAGCAGCATGGTTATTGGACTAGCGGGAGACTACGAGCAGTACTTC.

The rearrangement links TRBV28 to TRBJ2-7, with 7 nucleotides matching TRBD1. This CDR3 contains 18 residues. Germline CDR1 and CDR2: MDHEN and SYDVKM. Losses at the gene ends were 8 bases for V and 3 bases for J; bases not matched to a gene: 22. The CDR3 DNA reads as TGTGCCAGCTTTAGTTTATCCCCGGGGCGACAGGGCTTCTACGAGCAGTACTTC. Its translation: CASFSLSPGRQGFYEQYF.

The chain uses TRBV28 and TRBJ1-1; D is uncertain. CDR1 is MDHEN and CDR2 is SYDVKM in the germline V gene. Between the trimmed V and J ends, which lost 6 bases and 4 bases, there was a span of 15 bases. The CDR3 is 14 amino acids. The CDR3 region has the DNA TGTGCCAGCAGCGGGCCGACCCGGAGCACTGAAGCTTTCTTT. Amino acids: CASSGPTRSTEAFF.

The V and J genes are TRBV30 and TRBJ1-1, with unresolved D. V was clipped by 0 bases and J by 7 bases, with 6 bases between them. The CDR3 runs to 11 residues. Per the germline V gene, CDR1 is GTSNPN and CDR2 is SVGIG (reference sequence). The CDR3 protein is CAWSVLGEAFF. Written as DNA, the CDR3 is TGTGCCTGGAGTGTGCTGGGTGAAGCTTTCTTT.

This sequence joins TRBV7-9 and TRBJ1-1; D is ambiguous. With 6 bases removed from V and 7 bases from J, the gap between germline ends came to 18 bases. CDR3 size: 14 residues. Germline CDR1 reads SEHNR; CDR2 reads FQNEAQ (reference sequence). The CDR3 DNA reads as TGTGCCAGCAGATCTTATCAAGGAGCGGGTGAAGCTTTCTTT. Residues: CASRSYQGAGEAFF. Full variable domain (missing parts from reference TRBV7-9 and TRBJ1-1): DTGVSQNPRHKITKRGQNVTFRCDPISEHNRLYWYRQTLGQGPEFLTYFQNEAQLEKSRLLSDRFSAERPKGSFSTLEIQRTEQGDSAMYLCASRSYQGAGEAFFGQGTRLTVV.

The chain combines TRBV6-5 with TRBJ2-7; 7 nucleotides agree with TRBD1. The CDR3 is 14 amino acids. The germline CDR1 and CDR2 sequences are MNHEY and SVGAGI. J gave up 5 bases and V 10 bases, and 14 bases lay outside the gene matches. CDR3 residues: CATKTGEVGHEQYF. The CDR3, as DNA: TGTGCCACGAAAACAGGGGAAGTTGGGCACGAGCAGTACTTC.

The chain employs TRBV2 and TRBJ2-3; 10 nucleotides agree with TRBD2. J lost 6 bases, V lost 6 bases, and 9 bases had no gene match. This CDR3 is 15 amino acids long. Germline loops: CDR1 SNHLY, CDR2 FYNNEI. As DNA, the CDR3 is TGTGCCAGCAGCCCCCCTAGCGGGAGTGGGGATACGCAGTATTTT. As protein: CASSPPSGSGDTQYF.

The chain joins TRBV11-2 to TRBJ2-6; possible D gene TRBD1, 6 bases. Germline loops: CDR1 SGHAT, CDR2 FQNNGV. CDR3 length equals 18 residues. The V end lost 4 bases, the J end lost 2 bases, and 18 bases lay between the germline ends. The CDR3 DNA reads TGTGCCAGCAGCTCCGCGACTTTAAGGACAGCTGGGGCCAACGTCCTGACTTTC. Residues: CASSSATLRTAGANVLTF. Filled out from reference TRBV11-2 and TRBJ2-6, the complete variable domain reads EAGVAQSPRYKIIEKRQSVAFWCNPISGHATLYWYQQILGQGPKLLIQFQNNGVVDDSQLPKDRFSAERLKGVDSTLKIQPAKLEDSAVYLCASSSATLRTAGANVLTFGAGSRLTVL.

The chain employs TRBV7-9 and TRBJ1-2, with TRBD1 as a possible D gene (6 bases). CDR1 and CDR2 (germline): SEHNR, FQNEAQ (reference sequence). V lost 5 bases to trimming and J lost 2 bases, with 15 bases between them. The CDR3 loop spans 15 amino acids. The CDR3 sequence: CASSPTQGRNYGYTF. The CDR3 nucleotides read TGTGCCAGCAGCCCAACACAGGGCAGAAACTATGGCTACACCTTC. The entire variable domain, with the rest obtained from reference TRBV7-9 and TRBJ1-2, is as follows: DTGVSQNPRHKITKRGQNVTFRCDPISEHNRLYWYRQTLGQGPEFLTYFQNEAQLEKSRLLSDRFSAERPKGSFSTLEIQRTEQGDSAMYLCASSPTQGRNYGYTFGSGTRLTVV.

This clone appeared a few times. V gene TRBV30 combines with J gene TRBJ1-4; D unresolved. Germline-derived CDR1 and CDR2 are GTSNPN and SVGIG (reference sequence). The CDR3 covers 13 residues. V was clipped by 7 bases and J by 4 bases, with 13 bases between them. The CDR3 region is CASSRYYNEKLFF. The CDR3, as DNA: TGTGCCTCCTCGAGGTACTATAATGAAAAACTGTTTTTT.